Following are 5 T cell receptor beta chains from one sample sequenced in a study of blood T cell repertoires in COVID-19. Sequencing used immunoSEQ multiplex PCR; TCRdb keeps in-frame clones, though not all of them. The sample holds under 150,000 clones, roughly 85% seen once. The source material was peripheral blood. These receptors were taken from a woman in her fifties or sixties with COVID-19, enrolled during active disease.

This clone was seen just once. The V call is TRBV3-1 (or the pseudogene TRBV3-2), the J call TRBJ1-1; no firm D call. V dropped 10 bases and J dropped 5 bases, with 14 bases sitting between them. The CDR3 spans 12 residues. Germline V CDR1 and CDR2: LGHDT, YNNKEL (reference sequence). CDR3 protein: CATSDPGTEAFF. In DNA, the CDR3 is TGTGCCACCTCGGACCCGGGGACTGAAGCTTTCTTT.

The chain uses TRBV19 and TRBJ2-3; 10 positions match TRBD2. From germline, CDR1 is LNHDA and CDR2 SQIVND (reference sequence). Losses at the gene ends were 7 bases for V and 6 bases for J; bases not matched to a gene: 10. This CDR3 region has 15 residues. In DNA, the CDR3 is TGTGCCAGTACCGAAGCGGGGGGGCCAGCGGATACGCAGTATTTT. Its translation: CASTEAGGPADTQYF.

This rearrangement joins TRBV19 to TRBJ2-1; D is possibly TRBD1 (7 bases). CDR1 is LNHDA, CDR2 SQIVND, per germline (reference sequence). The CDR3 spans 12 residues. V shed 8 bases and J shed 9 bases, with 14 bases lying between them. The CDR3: CASSQGGTEQFF. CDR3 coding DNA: TGTGCCAGTTCTCAGGGGGGTACTGAGCAGTTCTTC.

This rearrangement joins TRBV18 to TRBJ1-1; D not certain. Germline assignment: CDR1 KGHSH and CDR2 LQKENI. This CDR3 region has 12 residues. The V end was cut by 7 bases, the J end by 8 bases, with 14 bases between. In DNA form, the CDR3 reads TGTGCCAGCTTAGGAGGGCGGGGAGAAGCTTTCTTT. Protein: CASLGGRGEAFF.

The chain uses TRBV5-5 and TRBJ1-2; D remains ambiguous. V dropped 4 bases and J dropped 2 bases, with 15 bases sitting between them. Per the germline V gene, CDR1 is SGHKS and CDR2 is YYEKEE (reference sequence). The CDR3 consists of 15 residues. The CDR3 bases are TGTGCCAGCAGCCTAGCGGGCTACGCCAACTATGGCTACACCTTC. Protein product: CASSLAGYANYGYTF.